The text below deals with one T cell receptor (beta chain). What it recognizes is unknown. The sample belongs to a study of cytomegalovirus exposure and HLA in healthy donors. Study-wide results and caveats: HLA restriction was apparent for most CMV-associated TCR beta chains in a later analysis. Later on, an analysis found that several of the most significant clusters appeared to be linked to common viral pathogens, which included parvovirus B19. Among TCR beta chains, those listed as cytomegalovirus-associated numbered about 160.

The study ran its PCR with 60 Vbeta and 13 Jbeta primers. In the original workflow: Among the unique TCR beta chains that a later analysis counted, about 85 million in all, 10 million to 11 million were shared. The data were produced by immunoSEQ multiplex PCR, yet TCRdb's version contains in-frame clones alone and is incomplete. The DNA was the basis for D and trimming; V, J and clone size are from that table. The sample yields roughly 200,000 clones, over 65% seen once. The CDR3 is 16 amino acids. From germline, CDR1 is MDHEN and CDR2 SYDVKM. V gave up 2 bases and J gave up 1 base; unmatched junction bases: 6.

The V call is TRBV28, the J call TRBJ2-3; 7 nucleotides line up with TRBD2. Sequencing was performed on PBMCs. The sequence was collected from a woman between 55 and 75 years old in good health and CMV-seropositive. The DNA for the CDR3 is TGTGCCAGCAGTTTAACGAGTACTAGCGGCACAGATACGCAGTATTTT. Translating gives CASSLTSTSGTDTQYF.